Following are 11 T cell receptor beta chains from one sample sequenced in a study of blood T cell repertoires in COVID-19. TCRdb's table, derived via immunoSEQ multiplex PCR, lists solely in-frame clones and lacks some. Of 300,000 to 400,000 clones listed, over 70% were seen once; the top ten hold about 6%. Sequences were obtained from peripheral blood. These TCRs come from a woman aged 45 to 65 with COVID-19, enrolled during active disease.

The chain couples TRBV30 to TRBJ1-1; TRBD1 agrees at 7 bases. J gave up 2 bases and V 5 bases, and 8 bases lay outside the gene matches. Germline assignment: CDR1 GTSNPN and CDR2 SVGIG (reference sequence). The CDR3 length is 14 residues. The CDR3 bases are TGTGCCTGGGTACCGGGACAGACAAACACTGAAGCTTTCTTT. The encoded protein is CAWVPGQTNTEAFF.

The V gene is TRBV6-5, the J gene TRBJ1-2, with D maybe TRBD1 (6 bases). Germline loops: CDR1 MNHEY, CDR2 SVGAGI. The germline V and J ends were trimmed by 5 bases and 1 base, with 11 bases remaining between them. The CDR3 is 14 amino acids. CDR3: CASSTGQHNYGYTF. As DNA, the CDR3 is TGTGCCAGCAGTACAGGGCAACATAACTATGGCTACACCTTC.

This clone has more than one count but fewer than ten. V is TRBV5-5 and J is TRBJ1-2, with unresolved D. The CDR3 totals 13 residues. V was cut by 2 bases and J by 2 bases, with 7 bases left in between. Germline-derived CDR1 and CDR2 are SGHKS and YYEKEE (reference sequence). The CDR3 loop is CASSFTGNYGYTF. In nucleotides, the CDR3 is TGTGCCAGCAGCTTCACGGGAAACTATGGCTACACCTTC. Filled out from reference TRBV5-5 and TRBJ1-2, the complete variable domain reads DAGVTQSPTHLIKTRGQQVTLRCSPISGHKSVSWYQQVLGQGPQFIFQYYEKEERGRGNFPDRFSARQFPNYSSELNVNALLLGDSALYLCASSFTGNYGYTFGSGTRLTVV.

V gene TRBV4-1 combines with J gene TRBJ2-2, with 11 bases identical to TRBD2. The CDR3 has 16 residues. CDR1 MGHRA and CDR2 YSYEKL come from the germline V gene. After removal of 4 bases from V and 7 bases from J, the junction contained 8 bases not matched to a gene. This CDR3 reads CASSPLSGRGGGELFF. The DNA of the CDR3 is TGCGCCAGCAGCCCGCTTAGCGGGAGGGGTGGCGGGGAGCTGTTTTTT.

This clone was observed a single time. The CDR3 spells CASSLGGLAGEREQYF. In DNA form, the CDR3 reads TGTGCCAGCAGCTTAGGGGGACTAGCGGGAGAACGCGAGCAGTACTTC. The V call is TRBV11-3, the J call TRBJ2-7; 14 nucleotides agree with TRBD2. This CDR3 has 16 residues. The J segment lost 6 bases and the V segment lost 1 base, leaving 5 bases of the junction unmatched. Per germline, CDR1 SGHNT and CDR2 YENEEA.

This clone was counted once. The CDR3 loop reads CASSIQGMNTEAFF. The CDR3 nucleotides are TGTGCCAGCAGCATACAGGGGATGAACACTGAAGCTTTCTTT. This chain joins TRBV5-4 and TRBJ1-1; 7 bases align to TRBD1. The germline V gene has CDR1 SGHNT and CDR2 YYREEE (reference sequence). J gave up 0 bases and V 4 bases, and 3 bases lay outside the gene matches. This CDR3 region has 14 residues. Supplemented by reference TRBV5-4 and TRBJ1-1, the full variable domain reads ETGVTQSPTHLIKTRGQQVTLRCSSQSGHNTVSWYQQALGQGPQFIFQYYREEENGRGNFPPRFSGLQFPNYSSELNVNALELDDSALYLCASSIQGMNTEAFFGQGTRLTVV.

This chain links TRBV10-1 with TRBJ2-6; D is possibly TRBD1 (6 bases). Germline V gives CDR1 WNHNN, CDR2 SYGVQD (reference sequence). The CDR3 loop spans 16 amino acids. V shed 7 bases and J shed 1 base, with 14 bases lying between them. The CDR3 protein is CASTGQSGSGANVLTF. CDR3 nucleotides: TGCGCCAGCACTGGACAGAGCGGATCTGGGGCCAACGTCCTGACTTTC.

The chain links TRBV15 to TRBJ2-7; perhaps TRBD2 as D (7 bases). There are 14 residues in the CDR3. The V gene lost 5 bases and the J gene lost 10 bases, with 21 bases spanning the gap. Germline CDR1 reads LNHNV; CDR2 reads YYDKDF (reference sequence). CDR3 in DNA: TGTGCCACCAGCTGGGGGGGGCAGGGGAACCAACAGTACTTC. The encoded protein is CATSWGGQGNQQYF.

J is TRBJ1-1 and V is TRBV15; D uncertain. CDR1 is LNHNV and CDR2 is YYDKDF in the germline V gene (reference sequence). This CDR3 has 13 amino acids. The V and J ends lost 3 bases and 1 base respectively, with 6 bases between them. The CDR3 reads CATSSVRNTEAFF. Here the CDR3 DNA reads TGTGCCACCAGCAGTGTCAGGAACACTGAAGCTTTCTTT.

The V and J genes are TRBV3-1 (or the pseudogene TRBV3-2) and TRBJ2-7, with 8 bases that match TRBD1. Per the germline V gene, CDR1 is LGHDT and CDR2 is YNNKEL (reference sequence). Unmatched junction bases numbered 6, after V lost 1 base and J lost 7 bases. The CDR3 runs 14 residues. The CDR3 sequence is CASSQVQGADEQYF. CDR3 nucleotides: TGTGCCAGCAGCCAAGTGCAGGGGGCGGATGAGCAGTACTTC.

The chain is built from TRBV18 and TRBJ1-1, with D maybe TRBD1 (6 bases). CDR1 is KGHSH and CDR2 is LQKENI in the germline V gene. The germline V and J ends were trimmed by 5 bases and 1 base, with 14 bases remaining between them. This CDR3 spans 15 amino acids. Here the CDR3 reads CASSTMARGNTEAFF. CDR3 nucleotide sequence: TGTGCCAGCTCAACGATGGCCAGGGGGAACACTGAAGCTTTCTTT.